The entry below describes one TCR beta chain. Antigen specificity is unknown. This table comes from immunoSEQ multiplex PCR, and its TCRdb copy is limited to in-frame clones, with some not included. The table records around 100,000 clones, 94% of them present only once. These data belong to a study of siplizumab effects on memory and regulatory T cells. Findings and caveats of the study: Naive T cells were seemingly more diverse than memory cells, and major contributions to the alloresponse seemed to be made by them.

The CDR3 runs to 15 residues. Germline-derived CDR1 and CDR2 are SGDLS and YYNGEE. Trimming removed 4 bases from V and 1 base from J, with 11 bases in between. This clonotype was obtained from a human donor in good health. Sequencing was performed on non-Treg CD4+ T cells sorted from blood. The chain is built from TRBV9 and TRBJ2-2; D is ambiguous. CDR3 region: CASSTALENTGELFF. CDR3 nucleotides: TGTGCCAGCAGCACCGCCCTAGAGAACACCGGGGAGCTGTTTTTT.